This TCR beta chain originates from a study of T-cell reconstitution after alpha-beta-depleted transplantation in children. As it was prepared, the TCRbeta library received unique molecular identifiers. TCRdb reprocessed the PCR reads with MiXCR, giving one entry per CDR3 protein. Of just under 550,000 distinct CDR3 sequences in the sample, approximately 20% are singletons; the top ten hold 2.5% to 4%. The V gene's germline CDR1 is DFQATT and CDR2 SNEGSKA (reference sequence). This CDR3 comprises 14 residues. Losses at the gene ends were 6 bases for V and 5 bases for J; bases not matched to a gene: 6.

V usage is TRBV20-1 and J usage is TRBJ2-3, with 12 bases identical to TRBD2. Sequencing was performed on PBMCs from the stem cell graft donor, taken from the stem cell graft. This receptor was taken from a human donor who donated a stem cell graft to a child with acute lymphoblastic leukemia. In DNA, the CDR3 is TGCAGTGCCAGCGCTAGCGGGAGGGTAGATACGCAGTATTTT. Its translation is CSASASGRVDTQYF.